The 22 T cell receptor beta chains presented below share a single source sample, sequenced in a study of cytomegalovirus exposure and HLA in healthy donors. The study ran its PCR with 60 Vbeta and 13 Jbeta primers. Clones were sequenced by immunoSEQ multiplex PCR, and TCRdb holds only the in-frame ones, with some missing. Seen here are more than 110,000 clones, around 86% observed once, and the top ten hold about 1.3%. The sequencing input was PBMCs. These receptors were taken from a female donor in good health and CMV-seronegative.

CDR3 coding DNA: TGTGCCAGCTCACCATGGCAGGAGAACACTGAAGCTTTCTTT. This encodes CASSPWQENTEAFF. The chain combines TRBV18 with TRBJ1-1, with D unclear. V was shortened by 2 bases and J by 1 base, with 8 bases between the two germline ends. Germline V gene data show CDR1 as KGHSH and CDR2 as LQKENI. This CDR3 has 14 amino acids.

The table lists this clone with a few counts. The V and J genes are TRBV2 and TRBJ2-7; D remains ambiguous. The V gene lost 7 bases and the J gene lost 2 bases, with 9 bases spanning the gap. The CDR3 totals 12 residues. The germline V gene encodes CDR1 SNHLY and CDR2 FYNNEI. For the CDR3, the DNA is TGTGCCAGCAAGGCAGGCGCCTACGAGCAGTACTTC. Amino acids: CASKAGAYEQYF.

CDR3 in DNA: TGTGCCAGCTCACCGGGGGTACAGGGGGATGGCAATCAGCCCCAGCATTTT. Protein sequence: CASSPGVQGDGNQPQHF. V usage is TRBV18 and J usage is TRBJ1-5; TRBD1 aligns across 8 bases. CDR1 and CDR2 from the germline V gene are KGHSH and LQKENI. The V segment lost 3 bases and the J segment 2 bases; nucleotides outside the gene matches: 9. There are 17 residues in the CDR3.

The chain employs TRBV5-4 and TRBJ2-3; TRBD2 matches 7 bases. After removal of 1 base from V and 0 bases from J, the junction contained 5 bases not matched to a gene. The CDR3 runs 16 residues. Germline assignment: CDR1 SGHNT and CDR2 YYREEE (reference sequence). The CDR3 coding sequence is TGTGCCAGCAGCTTGAGACTAGCAAGTAGCACAGATACGCAGTATTTT. This codes for CASSLRLASSTDTQYF.

The genes are TRBV19 and TRBJ1-5; no clear D. The CDR3 has 15 residues. Deletions cut 7 bases from V and 5 bases from J, with 18 bases between. The germline V gene has CDR1 LNHDA and CDR2 SQIVND (reference sequence). Here the CDR3 reads CASTSGPVGYQPQHF. CDR3 in DNA: TGTGCCAGTACCTCGGGTCCCGTCGGGTATCAGCCCCAGCATTTT.

This chain connects TRBV27 to TRBJ1-1; 8 bases match TRBD1. V was pared by 5 bases and J by 1 base, with 12 bases of the junction left unmatched. Germline CDR1 is MNHEY and CDR2 is SMNVEV (reference sequence). This CDR3 contains 17 residues. CDR3: CASSVTPRGPGNTEAFF. The CDR3 DNA follows: TGTGCCAGCAGTGTCACGCCCAGGGGGCCCGGGAACACTGAAGCTTTCTTT.

The chain combines TRBV10-3 with TRBJ1-1; D is perhaps TRBD1 (6 bases). With 11 bases removed from V and 5 bases from J, the gap between germline ends came to 18 bases. The CDR3 has 13 amino acids. Germline CDR1 reads ENHRY; CDR2 reads SYGVKD. In nucleotides, the CDR3 is TGTGCCGTCGGGGGGCAGGGAGAAACTGAAGCTTTCTTT. Translated: CAVGGQGETEAFF.

This chain uses TRBV2 with TRBJ2-7; tentative D call: TRBD2 (5 bases). V was clipped by 2 bases and J by 4 bases, with 15 bases between them. The CDR3 covers 15 residues. Germline V gene lookup returns CDR1 SNHLY and CDR2 FYNNEI. CDR3 sequence: CASSEIPGNPYEQYF. The CDR3 DNA sequence: TGTGCCAGCAGTGAAATTCCGGGGAATCCTTACGAGCAGTACTTC.

In its sample, this clone was seen a few times. The genes are TRBV6-1 and TRBJ1-1; D gene unclear. Per germline, CDR1 MNHNS and CDR2 SASEGT. V dropped 1 base and J dropped 2 bases, with 8 bases sitting between them. This CDR3 spans 14 amino acids. The CDR3 loop is CASSEVLGNTEAFF. CDR3 sequence (DNA): TGTGCCAGCAGTGAAGTTCTGGGCAACACTGAAGCTTTCTTT.

The V call is TRBV25-1, the J call TRBJ2-1; D may be TRBD2 (6 bases). This CDR3 is built from 13 residues. V gave up 2 bases and J gave up 9 bases, with 11 bases separating them. From germline, CDR1 is MGHDK and CDR2 SYGVNS. The CDR3 is CASSEATSFEQFF. The CDR3, as DNA: TGTGCCAGCAGTGAAGCGACTAGTTTTGAGCAGTTCTTC.

The chain couples TRBV28 to TRBJ2-7; 11 nucleotides line up with TRBD2. V lost 1 base and J lost 0; bases outside the gene matches: 5. Germline lookup yields CDR1 MDHEN and CDR2 SYDVKM. The CDR3 is made up of 17 amino acids. The CDR3 is CASSLSTSGDLSYEQYF. The CDR3 DNA is TGTGCCAGCAGTTTATCGACTAGCGGGGATCTCTCCTACGAGCAGTACTTC.

This clone was seen a handful of times. V usage is TRBV19 and J usage is TRBJ1-1; TRBD1 might be the D (5 bases). From germline, CDR1 is LNHDA and CDR2 SQIVND (reference sequence). With 7 bases removed from V and 0 bases from J, the gap between germline ends came to 18 bases. The CDR3 consists of 16 residues. CDR3 DNA sequence: TGTGCCAGTAACCGGGGGGGAAGAGGGGTGAACACTGAAGCTTTCTTT. Translating it yields CASNRGGRGVNTEAFF.

The V call is TRBV7-9, the J call TRBJ1-1; 8 nucleotides line up with TRBD1. V gave up 10 bases and J gave up 4 bases; unmatched junction bases: 11. Per germline, CDR1 SEHNR and CDR2 FQNEAQ (reference sequence). This CDR3 is 14 amino acids long. The CDR3 loop is CATELTGVGTEAFF. CDR3 sequence (DNA): TGTGCCACCGAATTGACAGGGGTGGGCACTGAAGCTTTCTTT. Full variable domain (rest looked up from reference TRBV7-9 and TRBJ1-1): DTGVSQNPRHKITKRGQNVTFRCDPISEHNRLYWYRQTLGQGPEFLTYFQNEAQLEKSRLLSDRFSAERPKGSFSTLEIQRTEQGDSAMYLCATELTGVGTEAFFGQGTRLTVV.

This chain links TRBV15 with TRBJ2-1, with a tentative D call TRBD2 (5 bases). The CDR3 has 15 amino acids. CDR1 is LNHNV and CDR2 is YYDKDF in the germline V gene (reference sequence). V dropped 5 bases and J dropped 5 bases, with 16 bases sitting between them. CDR3 region: CATSPRTEGHNEQFF. In DNA, the CDR3 is TGTGCCACCAGCCCGCGGACTGAGGGTCACAATGAGCAGTTCTTC.

The genes are TRBV27 and TRBJ2-5; a possible D gene is TRBD2 (5 bases). V lost 1 base, J lost 2 bases, and 11 bases lay in between. CDR1 is MNHEY and CDR2 is SMNVEV in the germline V gene (reference sequence). CDR3 size: 15 residues. The CDR3 coding sequence is TGTGCCAGCAGTTTATACTTCAGGAGGCAAGAGACCCAGTACTTC. The encoded protein is CASSLYFRRQETQYF.

The chain carries TRBV28 and TRBJ2-1; D possibly corresponds to TRBD2 (6 bases). The CDR3 consists of 14 residues. Germline V gives CDR1 MDHEN, CDR2 SYDVKM. V shed 11 bases and J shed 6 bases, with 20 bases lying between them. The CDR3 region is CAGCRDSGGNEQFF. CDR3 sequence (DNA): TGTGCCGGGTGCCGGGACTCCGGAGGCAATGAGCAGTTCTTC.

This chain uses TRBV18 with TRBJ2-7; 7 positions match TRBD2. Germline CDR1 is KGHSH and CDR2 is LQKENI. Trimming took 2 bases from V and 4 from J; bases not matched to a gene: 17. The CDR3 spans 18 residues. The CDR3 DNA follows: TGTGCCAGCTCACCAGGTTGGCTAGCGGAAGGTGGGGTATACGAGCAGTACTTC. Its translation: CASSPGWLAEGGVYEQYF.

The genes are TRBV7-3 and TRBJ2-1; D uncertain. With 3 bases removed from V and 3 bases from J, the gap between germline ends came to 12 bases. CDR3 size: 15 residues. Germline assignment: CDR1 SGHTA and CDR2 FQGTGA. This CDR3 reads CASSLVADIYNEQFF. The DNA for the CDR3 is TGTGCCAGCAGCTTGGTGGCCGACATCTACAATGAGCAGTTCTTC.

The chain has TRBV6-1 and TRBJ1-5; D uncertain. This CDR3 has 13 amino acids. CDR1 MNHNS and CDR2 SASEGT come from the germline V gene. Trimming stripped 7 bases from V and 3 bases from J, with 10 bases between. The CDR3 DNA reads TGTGCCAGCACCCAGGAATTCAATCAGCCCCAGCATTTT. It specifies CASTQEFNQPQHF.

This chain connects TRBV5-1 to TRBJ1-2, with D unclear. Germline V gene lookup returns CDR1 SGHRS and CDR2 YFSETQ. This CDR3 comprises 12 residues. V was cut by 4 bases and J by 5 bases, with 9 bases left in between. CDR3 bases: TGCGCCAGCAGCCCTGCGGGTTATGGCTACACCTTC. Protein: CASSPAGYGYTF.

There are a few counts of this clone. V and J are TRBV18 and TRBJ2-1; D is perhaps TRBD2 (6 bases). CDR1 KGHSH and CDR2 LQKENI come from the germline V gene. Trimming took off 6 bases at V and 3 bases at J, with 15 bases between the two ends. The CDR3 consists of 15 residues. CDR3 sequence: CASSQQAGLYNEQFF. In nucleotides, the CDR3 is TGTGCCAGCTCTCAACAAGCGGGCCTCTACAATGAGCAGTTCTTC. Complete variable domain (other parts from reference TRBV18 and TRBJ2-1): NAGVMQNPRHLVRRRGQEARLRCSPMKGHSHVYWYRQLPEEGLKFMVYLQKENIIDESGMPKERFSAEFPKEGPSILRIQQVVRGDSAAYFCASSQQAGLYNEQFFGPGTRLTVL.

The chain links TRBV4-1 to TRBJ2-4, with 9 bases that match TRBD1. J lost 7 bases, V lost 4 bases, and 8 bases had no gene match. This CDR3 region has 15 residues. CDR1 is MGHRA and CDR2 is YSYEKL in the germline V gene. The CDR3 reads CASSPGDREGNIQYF. The CDR3 DNA sequence: TGCGCCAGCAGCCCCGGGGACAGGGAAGGGAACATTCAGTACTTC.